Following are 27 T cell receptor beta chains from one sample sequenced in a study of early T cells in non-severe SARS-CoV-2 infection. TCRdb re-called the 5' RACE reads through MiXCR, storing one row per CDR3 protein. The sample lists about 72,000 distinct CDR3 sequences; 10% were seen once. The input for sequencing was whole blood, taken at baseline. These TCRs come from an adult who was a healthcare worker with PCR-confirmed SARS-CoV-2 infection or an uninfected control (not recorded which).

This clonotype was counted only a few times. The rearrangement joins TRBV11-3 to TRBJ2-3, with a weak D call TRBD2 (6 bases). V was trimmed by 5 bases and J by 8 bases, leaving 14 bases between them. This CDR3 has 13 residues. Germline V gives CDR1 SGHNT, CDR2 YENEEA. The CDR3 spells CASSPGTSRTQYF. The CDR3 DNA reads TGTGCCAGCAGCCCTGGGACTTCCCGTACGCAGTATTTT. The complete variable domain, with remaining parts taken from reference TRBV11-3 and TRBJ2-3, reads EAGVVQSPRYKIIEKKQPVAFWCNPISGHNTLYWYLQNLGQGPELLIRYENEEAVDDSQLPKDRFSAERLKGVDSTLKIQPAELGDSAVYLCASSPGTSRTQYFGPGTRLTVL.

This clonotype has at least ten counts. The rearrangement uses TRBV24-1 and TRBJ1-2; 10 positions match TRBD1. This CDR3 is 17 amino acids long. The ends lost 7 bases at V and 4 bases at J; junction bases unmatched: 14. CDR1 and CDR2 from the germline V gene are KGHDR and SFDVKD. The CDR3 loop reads CATSQSIDRGLGYGYTF. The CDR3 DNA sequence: TGTGCCACCAGCCAATCCATCGACAGGGGGCTGGGCTATGGCTACACCTTC.

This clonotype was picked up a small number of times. CDR3 sequence reads: CASTPVRGYGYTF. CDR3 DNA: TGTGCCAGCACACCGGTCAGGGGCTATGGCTACACCTTC. This chain uses TRBV6-2 or TRBV6-3 with TRBJ1-2; D is perhaps TRBD1 (6 bases). The CDR3 extends over 13 amino acids. V was clipped by 7 bases and J by 4 bases, with 13 bases between them. CDR1 is MNHEY, CDR2 SVGEGT, per germline.

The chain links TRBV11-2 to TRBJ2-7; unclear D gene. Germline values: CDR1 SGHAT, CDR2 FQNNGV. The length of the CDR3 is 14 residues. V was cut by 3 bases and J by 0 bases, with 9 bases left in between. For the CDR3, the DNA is TGTGCCAGCAGCTTTAGACTGGACTCCTACGAGCAGTACTTC. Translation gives CASSFRLDSYEQYF. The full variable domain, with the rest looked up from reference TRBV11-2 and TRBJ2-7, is EAGVAQSPRYKIIEKRQSVAFWCNPISGHATLYWYQQILGQGPKLLIQFQNNGVVDDSQLPKDRFSAERLKGVDSTLKIQPAKLEDSAVYLCASSFRLDSYEQYFGPGTRLTVT.

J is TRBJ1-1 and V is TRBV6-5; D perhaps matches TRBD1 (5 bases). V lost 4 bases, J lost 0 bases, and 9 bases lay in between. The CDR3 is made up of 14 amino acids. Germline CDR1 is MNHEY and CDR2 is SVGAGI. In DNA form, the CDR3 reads TGTGCCAGCAGTTCAGGGTACATGAACACTGAAGCTTTCTTT. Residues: CASSSGYMNTEAFF.

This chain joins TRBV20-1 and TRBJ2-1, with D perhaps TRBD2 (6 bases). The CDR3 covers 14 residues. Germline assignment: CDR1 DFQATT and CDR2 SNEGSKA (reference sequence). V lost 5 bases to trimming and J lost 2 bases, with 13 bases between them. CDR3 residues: CSALAGLAYNEQFF. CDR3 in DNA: TGCAGTGCTTTGGCGGGACTCGCCTACAATGAGCAGTTCTTC.

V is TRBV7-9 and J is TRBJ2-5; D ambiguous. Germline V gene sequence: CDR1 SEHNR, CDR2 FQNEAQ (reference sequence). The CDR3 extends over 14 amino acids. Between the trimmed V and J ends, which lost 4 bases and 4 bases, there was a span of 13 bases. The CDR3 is CASSWGNPRETQYF. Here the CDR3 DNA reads TGTGCCAGCAGCTGGGGAAACCCTCGAGAGACCCAGTACTTC. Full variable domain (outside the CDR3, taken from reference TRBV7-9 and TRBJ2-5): DTGVSQNPRHKITKRGQNVTFRCDPISEHNRLYWYRQTLGQGPEFLTYFQNEAQLEKSRLLSDRFSAERPKGSFSTLEIQRTEQGDSAMYLCASSWGNPRETQYFGPGTRLLVL.

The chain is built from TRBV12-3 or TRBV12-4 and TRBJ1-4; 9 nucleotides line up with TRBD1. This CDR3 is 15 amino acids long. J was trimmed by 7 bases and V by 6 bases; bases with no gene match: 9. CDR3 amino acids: CASSQNPGQGEKLFF. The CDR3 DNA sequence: TGTGCCAGCAGCCAAAATCCGGGACAGGGTGAAAAACTGTTTTTT.

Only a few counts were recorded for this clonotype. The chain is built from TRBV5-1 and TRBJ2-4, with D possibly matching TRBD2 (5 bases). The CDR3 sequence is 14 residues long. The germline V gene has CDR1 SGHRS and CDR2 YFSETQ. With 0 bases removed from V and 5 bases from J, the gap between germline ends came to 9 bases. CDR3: CASSLAGLENIQYF. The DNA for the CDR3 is TGCGCCAGCAGCTTGGCGGGGTTGGAAAACATTCAGTACTTC.

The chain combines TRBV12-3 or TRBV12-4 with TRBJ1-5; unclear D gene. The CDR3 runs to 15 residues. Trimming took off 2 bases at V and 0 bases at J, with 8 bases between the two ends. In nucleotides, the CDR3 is TGTGCCAGCAGTTTAACCGGTTATAGCAATCAGCCCCAGCATTTT. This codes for CASSLTGYSNQPQHF.

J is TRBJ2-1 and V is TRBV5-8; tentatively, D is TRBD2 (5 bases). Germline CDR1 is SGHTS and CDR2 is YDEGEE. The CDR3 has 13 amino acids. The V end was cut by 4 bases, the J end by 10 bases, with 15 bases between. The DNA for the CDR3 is TGTGCCAGCAGCCTCCCTCCTAGCCGAGAGCAGTTCTTC. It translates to CASSLPPSREQFF.

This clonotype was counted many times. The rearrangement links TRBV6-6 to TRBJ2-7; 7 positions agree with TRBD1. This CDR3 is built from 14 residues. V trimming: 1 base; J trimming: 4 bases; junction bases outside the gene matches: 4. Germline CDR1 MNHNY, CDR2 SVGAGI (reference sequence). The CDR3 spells CASSYLAGGYEQYF. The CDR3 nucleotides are TGTGCCAGCAGTTACTTGGCAGGGGGTTACGAGCAGTACTTC.

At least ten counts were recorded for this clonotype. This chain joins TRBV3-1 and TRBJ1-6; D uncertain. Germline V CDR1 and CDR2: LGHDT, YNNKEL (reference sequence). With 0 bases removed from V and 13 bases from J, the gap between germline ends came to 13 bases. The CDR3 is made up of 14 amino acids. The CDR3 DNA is TGTGCCAGCAGCCAAGAAAGCGGGAATCTGCCCCTCCACTTT. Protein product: CASSQESGNLPLHF. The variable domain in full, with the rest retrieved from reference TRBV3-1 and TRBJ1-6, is DTAVSQTPKYLVTQMGNDKSIKCEQNLGHDTMYWYKQDSKKFLKIMFSYNNKELIINETVPNRFSPKSPDKAHLNLHINSLELGDSAVYFCASSQESGNLPLHFGNGTRLTVT.

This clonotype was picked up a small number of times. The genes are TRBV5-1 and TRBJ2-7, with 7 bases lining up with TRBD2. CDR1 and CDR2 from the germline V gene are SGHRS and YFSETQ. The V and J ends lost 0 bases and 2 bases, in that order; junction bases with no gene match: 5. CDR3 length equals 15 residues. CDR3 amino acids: CASSLASGVTYEQYF. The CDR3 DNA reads TGCGCCAGCAGCTTGGCTAGCGGAGTTACCTACGAGCAGTACTTC.

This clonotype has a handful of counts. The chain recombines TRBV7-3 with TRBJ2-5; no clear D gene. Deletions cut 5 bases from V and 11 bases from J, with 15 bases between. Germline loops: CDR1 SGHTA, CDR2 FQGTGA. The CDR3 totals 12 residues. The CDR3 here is CASSTVTMWQYF. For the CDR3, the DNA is TGTGCCAGCAGCACCGTGACCATGTGGCAGTACTTC.

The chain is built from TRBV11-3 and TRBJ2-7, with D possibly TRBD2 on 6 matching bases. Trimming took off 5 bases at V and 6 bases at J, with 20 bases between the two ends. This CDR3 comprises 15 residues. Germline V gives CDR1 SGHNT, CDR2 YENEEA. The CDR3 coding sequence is TGTGCCAGCAGCAGGTCCCGGGACGGGAGACGCGAGCAGTACTTC. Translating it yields CASSRSRDGRREQYF. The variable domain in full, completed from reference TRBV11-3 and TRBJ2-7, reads EAGVVQSPRYKIIEKKQPVAFWCNPISGHNTLYWYLQNLGQGPELLIRYENEEAVDDSQLPKDRFSAERLKGVDSTLKIQPAELGDSAVYLCASSRSRDGRREQYFGPGTRLTVT.

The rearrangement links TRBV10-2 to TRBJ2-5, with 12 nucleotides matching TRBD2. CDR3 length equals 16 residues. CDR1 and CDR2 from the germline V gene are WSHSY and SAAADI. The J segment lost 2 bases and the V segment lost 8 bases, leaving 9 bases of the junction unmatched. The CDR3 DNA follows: TGCGCCAGCCGCGGTACACTAGCGGGGGGTCAAGAGACCCAGTACTTC. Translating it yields CASRGTLAGGQETQYF.

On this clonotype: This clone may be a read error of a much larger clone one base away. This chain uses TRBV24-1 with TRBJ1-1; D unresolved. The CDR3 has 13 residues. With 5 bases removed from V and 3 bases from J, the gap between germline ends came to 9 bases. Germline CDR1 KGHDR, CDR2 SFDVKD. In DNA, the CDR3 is TGTGCCACCAGTGTCCCGGGGTACACTGAAGCTTTCTTT. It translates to CATSVPGYTEAFF.

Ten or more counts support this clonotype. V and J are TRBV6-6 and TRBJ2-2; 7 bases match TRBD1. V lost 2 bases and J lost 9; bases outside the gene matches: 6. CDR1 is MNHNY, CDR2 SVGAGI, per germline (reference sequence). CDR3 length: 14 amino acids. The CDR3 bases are TGTGCCAGCAGTTACACGGACAGGAAGAGGGAGCTGTTTTTT. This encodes CASSYTDRKRELFF.

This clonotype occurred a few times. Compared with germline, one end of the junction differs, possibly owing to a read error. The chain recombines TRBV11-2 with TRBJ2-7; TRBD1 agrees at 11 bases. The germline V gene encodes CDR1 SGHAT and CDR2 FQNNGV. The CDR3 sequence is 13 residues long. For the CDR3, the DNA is TGTGCCAGCAGCCCCCCAACCGGACAGGGGGCGAACTTC. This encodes CASSPPTGQGANF. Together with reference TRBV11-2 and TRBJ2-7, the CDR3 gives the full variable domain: EAGVAQSPRYKIIEKRQSVAFWCNPISGHATLYWYQQILGQGPKLLIQFQNNGVVDDSQLPKDRFSAERLKGVDSTLKIQPAKLEDSAVYLCASSPPTGQGANFGPGTRLTVT.

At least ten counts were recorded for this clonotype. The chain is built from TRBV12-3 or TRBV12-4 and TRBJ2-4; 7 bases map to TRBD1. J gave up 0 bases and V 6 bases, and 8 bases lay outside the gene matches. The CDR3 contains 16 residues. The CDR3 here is CASRPTGAGAKNIQYF. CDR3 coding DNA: TGTGCCAGCAGGCCCACAGGGGCCGGAGCCAAAAACATTCAGTACTTC.

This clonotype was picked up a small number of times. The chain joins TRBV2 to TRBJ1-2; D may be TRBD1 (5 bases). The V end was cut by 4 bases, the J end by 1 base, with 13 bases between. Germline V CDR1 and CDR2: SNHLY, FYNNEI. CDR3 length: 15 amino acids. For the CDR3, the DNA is TGTGCCAGCAGTGTGTCCAGGGAGATTAACTATGGCTACACCTTC. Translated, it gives CASSVSREINYGYTF.

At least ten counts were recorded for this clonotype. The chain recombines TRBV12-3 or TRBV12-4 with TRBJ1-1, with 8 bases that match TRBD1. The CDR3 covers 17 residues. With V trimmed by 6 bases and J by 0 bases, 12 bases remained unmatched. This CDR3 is CASRSPNRGDMNTEAFF. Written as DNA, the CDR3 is TGTGCCAGCAGGAGCCCCAACAGGGGGGACATGAACACTGAAGCTTTCTTT.

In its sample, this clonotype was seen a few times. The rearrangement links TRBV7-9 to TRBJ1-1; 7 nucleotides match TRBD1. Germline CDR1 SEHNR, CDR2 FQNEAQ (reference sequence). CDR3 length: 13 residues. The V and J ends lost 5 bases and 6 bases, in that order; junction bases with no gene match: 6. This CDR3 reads CASSLGTVAEAFF. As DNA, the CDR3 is TGTGCCAGCAGCCTAGGGACAGTGGCTGAAGCTTTCTTT.

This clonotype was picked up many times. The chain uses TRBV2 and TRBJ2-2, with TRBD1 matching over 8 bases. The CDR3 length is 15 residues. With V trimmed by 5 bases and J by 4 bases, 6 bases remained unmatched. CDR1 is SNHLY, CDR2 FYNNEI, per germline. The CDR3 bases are TGTGCCAGCAGTCAATCCACAGGGGGCACCGGGGAGCTGTTTTTT. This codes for CASSQSTGGTGELFF.

CDR3: CASSLAGRASSYNSPLHF. The CDR3 nucleotides read TGTGCCAGCAGCTTAGCGGGACGGGCGAGCTCCTATAATTCACCCCTCCACTTT. V usage is TRBV7-8 and J usage is TRBJ1-6, with a weak D call TRBD1 (5 bases). CDR1 is SGHVS, CDR2 FQNEAQ, per germline. The CDR3 covers 18 residues. V was pared by 0 bases and J by 0 bases, with 12 bases between.

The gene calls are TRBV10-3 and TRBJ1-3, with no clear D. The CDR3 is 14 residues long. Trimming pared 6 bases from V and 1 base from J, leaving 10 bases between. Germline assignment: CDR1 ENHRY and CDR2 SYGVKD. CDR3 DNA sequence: TGTGCCATCAGAAAGAACGGTTCTGGAAACACCATATATTTT. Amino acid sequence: CAIRKNGSGNTIYF.